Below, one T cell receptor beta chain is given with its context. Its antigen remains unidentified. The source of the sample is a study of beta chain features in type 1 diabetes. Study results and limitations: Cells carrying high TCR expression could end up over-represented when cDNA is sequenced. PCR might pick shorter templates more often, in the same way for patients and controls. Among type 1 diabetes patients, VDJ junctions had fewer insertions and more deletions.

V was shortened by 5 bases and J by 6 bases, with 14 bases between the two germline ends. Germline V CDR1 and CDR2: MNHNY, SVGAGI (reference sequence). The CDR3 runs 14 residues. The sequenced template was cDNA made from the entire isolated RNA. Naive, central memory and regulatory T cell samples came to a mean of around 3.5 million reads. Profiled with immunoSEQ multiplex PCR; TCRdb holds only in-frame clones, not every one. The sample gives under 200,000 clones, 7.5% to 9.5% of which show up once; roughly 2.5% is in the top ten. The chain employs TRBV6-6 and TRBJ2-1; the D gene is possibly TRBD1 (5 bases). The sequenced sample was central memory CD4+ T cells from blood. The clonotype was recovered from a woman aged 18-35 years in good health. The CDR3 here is CASSTLGHRNEQFF. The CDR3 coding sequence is TGTGCCAGCAGTACCCTGGGGCACCGCAATGAGCAGTTCTTC.